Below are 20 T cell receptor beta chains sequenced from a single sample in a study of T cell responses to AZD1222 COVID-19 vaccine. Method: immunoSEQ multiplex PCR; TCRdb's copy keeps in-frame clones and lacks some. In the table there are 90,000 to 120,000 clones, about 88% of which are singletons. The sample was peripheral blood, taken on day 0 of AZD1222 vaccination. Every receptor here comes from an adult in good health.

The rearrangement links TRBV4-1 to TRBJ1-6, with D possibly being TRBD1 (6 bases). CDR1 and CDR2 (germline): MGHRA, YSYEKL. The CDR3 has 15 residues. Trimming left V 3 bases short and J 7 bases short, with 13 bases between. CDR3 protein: CASSQSPQGNSPLHF. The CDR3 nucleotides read TGCGCCAGCAGCCAGTCCCCACAGGGAAATTCACCCCTCCACTTT.

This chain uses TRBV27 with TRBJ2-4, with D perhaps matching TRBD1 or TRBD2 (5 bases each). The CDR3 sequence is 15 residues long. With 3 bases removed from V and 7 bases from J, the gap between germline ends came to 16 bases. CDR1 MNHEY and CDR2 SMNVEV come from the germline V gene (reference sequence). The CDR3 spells CASSFGASHRNIQYF. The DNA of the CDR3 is TGTGCCAGCAGTTTCGGGGCGAGTCACAGGAACATTCAGTACTTC.

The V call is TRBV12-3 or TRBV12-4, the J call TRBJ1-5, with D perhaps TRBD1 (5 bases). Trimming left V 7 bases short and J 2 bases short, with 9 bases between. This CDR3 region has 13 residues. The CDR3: CASNLQGNQPQHF. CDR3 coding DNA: TGTGCCAGCAACTTACAGGGCAATCAGCCCCAGCATTTT.

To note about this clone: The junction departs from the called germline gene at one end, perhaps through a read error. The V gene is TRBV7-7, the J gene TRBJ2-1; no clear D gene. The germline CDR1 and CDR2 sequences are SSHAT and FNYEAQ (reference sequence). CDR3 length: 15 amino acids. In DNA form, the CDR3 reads TGTGCCAGCAGCTTAGGAGTAGGCTCCGACAATGAGCAGTTCTTC. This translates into CASSLGVGSDNEQFF. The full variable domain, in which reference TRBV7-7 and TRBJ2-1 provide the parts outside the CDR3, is GAGVSQSPRYKVTKRGQDVTLRCDPISSHATLYWYQQALGQGPEFLTYFNYEAQPDKSGLPSDRFSAERPEGSISTLTIQRTEQRDSAMYRCASSLGVGSDNEQFFGPGTRLTVL.

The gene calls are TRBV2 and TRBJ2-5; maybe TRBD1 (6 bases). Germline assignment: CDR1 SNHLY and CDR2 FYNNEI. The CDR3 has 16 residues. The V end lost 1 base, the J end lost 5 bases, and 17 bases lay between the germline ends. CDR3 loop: CASSEVDSWLTETQYF. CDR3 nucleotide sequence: TGTGCCAGCAGTGAAGTGGACAGCTGGCTAACGGAGACCCAGTACTTC.

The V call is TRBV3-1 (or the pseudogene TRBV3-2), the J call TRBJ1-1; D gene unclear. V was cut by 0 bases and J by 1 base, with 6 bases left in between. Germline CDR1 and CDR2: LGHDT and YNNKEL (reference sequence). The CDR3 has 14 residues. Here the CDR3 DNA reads TGTGCCAGCAGCCAAGAAAGGTCGAACACTGAAGCTTTCTTT. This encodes CASSQERSNTEAFF.

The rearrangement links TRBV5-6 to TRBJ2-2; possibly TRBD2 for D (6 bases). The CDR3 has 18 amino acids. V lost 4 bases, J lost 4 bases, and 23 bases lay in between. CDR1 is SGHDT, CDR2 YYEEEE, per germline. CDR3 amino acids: CASSPSGTLATLTGELFF. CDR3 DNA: TGTGCCAGCAGCCCGTCGGGGACCCTAGCGACCCTCACCGGGGAGCTGTTTTTT.

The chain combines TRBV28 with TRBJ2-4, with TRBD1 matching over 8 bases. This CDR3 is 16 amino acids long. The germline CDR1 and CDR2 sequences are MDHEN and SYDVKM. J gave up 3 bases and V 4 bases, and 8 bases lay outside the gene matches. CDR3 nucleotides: TGTGCCAGCAGTTCGCCGGACAGGGCGGGCAAAAACATTCAGTACTTC. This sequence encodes CASSSPDRAGKNIQYF.

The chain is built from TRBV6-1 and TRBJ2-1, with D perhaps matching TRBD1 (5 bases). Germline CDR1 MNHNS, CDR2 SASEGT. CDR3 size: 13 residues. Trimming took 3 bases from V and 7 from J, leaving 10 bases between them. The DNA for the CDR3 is TGTGCCAGCAGTGACAAGGGGCCTAATGAGCAGTTCTTC. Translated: CASSDKGPNEQFF.

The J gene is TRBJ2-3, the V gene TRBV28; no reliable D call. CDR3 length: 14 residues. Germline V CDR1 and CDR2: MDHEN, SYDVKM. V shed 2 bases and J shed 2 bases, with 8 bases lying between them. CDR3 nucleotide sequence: TGTGCCAGCAGTTTAGGGCTACTCACAGATACGCAGTATTTT. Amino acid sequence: CASSLGLLTDTQYF.

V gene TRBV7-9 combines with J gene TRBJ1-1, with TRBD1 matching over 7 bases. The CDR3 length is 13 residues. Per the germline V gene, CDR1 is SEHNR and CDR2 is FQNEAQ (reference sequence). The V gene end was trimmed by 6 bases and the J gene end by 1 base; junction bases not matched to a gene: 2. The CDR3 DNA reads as TGTGCCAGCAGAGGGACAGCGAACACTGAAGCTTTCTTT. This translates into CASRGTANTEAFF.

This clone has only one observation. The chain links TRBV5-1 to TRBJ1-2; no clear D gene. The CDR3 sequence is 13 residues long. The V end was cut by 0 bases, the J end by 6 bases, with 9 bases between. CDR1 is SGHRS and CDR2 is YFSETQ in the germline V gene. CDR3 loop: CASSLGQSDGYTF. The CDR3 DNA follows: TGCGCCAGCAGCTTGGGTCAGTCTGATGGCTACACCTTC.

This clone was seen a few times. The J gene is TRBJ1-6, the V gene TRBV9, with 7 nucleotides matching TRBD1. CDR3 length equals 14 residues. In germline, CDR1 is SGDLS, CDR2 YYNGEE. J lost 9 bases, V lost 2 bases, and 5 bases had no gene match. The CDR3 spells CASSVRTGTSPLHF. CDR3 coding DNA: TGTGCCAGCAGCGTTCGGACAGGAACTTCACCCCTCCACTTT.

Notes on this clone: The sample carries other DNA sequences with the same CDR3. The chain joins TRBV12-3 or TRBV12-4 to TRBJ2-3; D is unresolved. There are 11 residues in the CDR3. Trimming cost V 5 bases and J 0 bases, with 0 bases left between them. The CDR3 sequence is CASSSTDTQYF. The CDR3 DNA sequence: TGTGCCAGCAGTAGCACAGATACGCAGTATTTT.

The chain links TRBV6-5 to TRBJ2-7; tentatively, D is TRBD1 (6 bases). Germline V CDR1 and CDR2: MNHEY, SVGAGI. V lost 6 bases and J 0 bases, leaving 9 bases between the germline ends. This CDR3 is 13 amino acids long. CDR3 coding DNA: TGTGCCAGCAGGGACAGCAGCTCCTACGAGCAGTACTTC. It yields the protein CASRDSSSYEQYF.

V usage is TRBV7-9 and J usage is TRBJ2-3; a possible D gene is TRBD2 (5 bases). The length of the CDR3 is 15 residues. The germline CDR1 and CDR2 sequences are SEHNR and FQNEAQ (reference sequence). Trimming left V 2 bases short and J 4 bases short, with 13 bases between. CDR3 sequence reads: CASSLSGEKSDTQYF. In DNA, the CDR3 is TGTGCCAGCAGCTTATCTGGGGAGAAATCAGATACGCAGTATTTT.

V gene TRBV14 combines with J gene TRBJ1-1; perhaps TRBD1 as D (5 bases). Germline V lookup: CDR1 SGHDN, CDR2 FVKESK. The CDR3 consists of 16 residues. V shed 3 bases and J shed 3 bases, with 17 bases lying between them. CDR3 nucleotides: TGTGCCAGCAGCCAGGGGCCAGGGTTATGGTACACTGAAGCTTTCTTT. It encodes CASSQGPGLWYTEAFF.

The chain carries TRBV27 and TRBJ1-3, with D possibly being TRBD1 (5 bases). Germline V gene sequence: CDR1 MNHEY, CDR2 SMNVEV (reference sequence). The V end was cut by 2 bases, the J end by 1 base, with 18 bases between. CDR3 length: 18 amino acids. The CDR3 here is CASSLPPWDGLSGNTIYF. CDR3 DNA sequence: TGTGCCAGCAGTTTACCCCCATGGGACGGCCTTTCTGGAAACACCATATATTTT.

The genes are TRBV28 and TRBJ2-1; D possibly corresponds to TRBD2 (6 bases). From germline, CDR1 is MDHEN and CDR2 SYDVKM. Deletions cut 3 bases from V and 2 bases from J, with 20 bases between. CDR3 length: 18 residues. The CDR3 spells CASSLVQGSGGTYNEQFF. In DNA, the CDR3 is TGTGCCAGCAGTTTGGTTCAAGGTAGCGGCGGAACCTACAATGAGCAGTTCTTC.

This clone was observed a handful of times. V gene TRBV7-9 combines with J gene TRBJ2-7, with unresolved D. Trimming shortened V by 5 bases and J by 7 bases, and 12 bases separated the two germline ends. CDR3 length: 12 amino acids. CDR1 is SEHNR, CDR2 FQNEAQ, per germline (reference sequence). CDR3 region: CASSPMVEEQYF. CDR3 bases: TGTGCCAGCAGCCCTATGGTCGAGGAGCAGTACTTC.